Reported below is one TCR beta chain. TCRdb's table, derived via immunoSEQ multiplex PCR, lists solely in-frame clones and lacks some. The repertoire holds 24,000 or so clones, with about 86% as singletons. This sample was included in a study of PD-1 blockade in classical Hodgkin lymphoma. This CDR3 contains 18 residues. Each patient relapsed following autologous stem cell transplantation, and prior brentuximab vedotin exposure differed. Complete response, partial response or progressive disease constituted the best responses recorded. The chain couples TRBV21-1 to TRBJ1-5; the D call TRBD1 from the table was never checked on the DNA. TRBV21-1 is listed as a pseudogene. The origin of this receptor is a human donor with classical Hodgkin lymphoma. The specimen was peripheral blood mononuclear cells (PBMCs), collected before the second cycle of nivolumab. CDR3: CASSPKLGDTFLCQPQHF. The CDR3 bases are TGTGCCAGCAGTCCAAAGCTCGGGGACACCTTTTTATGTCAGCCCCAGCATTTT.